This TCR beta chain was obtained from a study of Graves' ophthalmopathy and Graves' hyperthyroidism. In the case of this clonotype: A much bigger clone sits one base away, suggesting this may be a read error.

Germline V gene lookup returns CDR1 DFQATT and CDR2 SNEGSKA (reference sequence). V shed 6 bases and J 2 bases; nucleotides not matched to a gene: 7. CDR3 length: 13 residues. RNA served as the template for amplifying TCR beta CDR3 regions. The first-round RT-PCR employed HTBI primers together with the Qiagen OneStep RT-PCR kit. A multiplex PCR was then performed as the second round. TCRdb re-analysed the multiplex PCR reads in MiXCR, keeping a single row per CDR3 protein. The sample records some 1.1 million distinct CDR3 sequences, roughly 35% being singletons. Sequences were obtained from peripheral blood or thyroid tissue (not recorded which). The sequence came from an adult man with Graves' hyperthyroidism. The chain links TRBV20-1 to TRBJ2-7; 7 bases agree with TRBD2. CDR3 DNA sequence: TGCAGTGCAACGCTAGCGGCCCCCTACGAGCAGTACTTC. It specifies CSATLAAPYEQYF.